The 14 T cell receptor beta chains below all came from one sample that was sequenced in a study of molecular identifiers for immune sequencing clone quantification. One entry per CDR3 protein, called by TCRdb with MiXCR from the PCR reads. The table records 300,000 to 350,000 distinct CDR3 sequences, around a fifth of them present only once. Sequenced input: naive CD8+ T cells from blood, with Jurkat cell RNA spiked in. Noted subset: FACS-sorted CD8+CD4-CCR7+CD45RA+ naive T cells. These receptors were taken from a human donor in good health. Some libraries in this study had Jurkat cell RNA spiked in.

The sample holds a few counts of this clonotype. The chain is built from TRBV20-1 and TRBJ1-3; D gene ambiguous. CDR3 length equals 14 residues. Germline V lookup: CDR1 DFQATT, CDR2 SNEGSKA (reference sequence). V dropped 4 bases and J dropped 0 bases, with 10 bases sitting between them. The CDR3 loop reads CSAINWNSGNTIYF. The CDR3 DNA is TGCAGTGCTATAAACTGGAACTCTGGAAACACCATATATTTT.

This chain links TRBV27 with TRBJ2-3; possible D gene TRBD1, 5 bases. This CDR3 is 16 amino acids long. Germline V gives CDR1 MNHEY, CDR2 SMNVEV (reference sequence). The V gene lost 2 bases and the J gene lost 4 bases, with 16 bases spanning the gap. The CDR3 loop is CASSLQTAQTPDTQYF. The DNA of the CDR3 is TGTGCCAGCAGTTTACAGACAGCCCAGACTCCAGATACGCAGTATTTT.

The V call is TRBV7-9, the J call TRBJ1-1; D may be TRBD1 (5 bases). CDR1 and CDR2 from the germline V gene are SEHNR and FQNEAQ (reference sequence). CDR3 size: 16 residues. V dropped 5 bases and J dropped 0 bases, with 16 bases sitting between them. As DNA, the CDR3 is TGTGCCAGCAGCCCCCGGGGGGATTCGGTGAACACTGAAGCTTTCTTT. Translation gives CASSPRGDSVNTEAFF.

Notes on this clonotype: One base away lies a much larger clone, so this may be a sequencing read error. The chain is built from TRBV28 and TRBJ2-3, with D perhaps given as TRBD1 or TRBD2 (5 bases each). There are 16 residues in the CDR3. CDR1 MDHEN and CDR2 SYDVKM come from the germline V gene. In DNA, the CDR3 is TGTGACAGCACCGAGGGGTTGGGGGTATCTGCAGATACGCAGTATTTT. This encodes CDSTEGLGVSADTQYF. Based on the CDR3 plus reference TRBV28 and TRBJ2-3, the full variable domain is DVKVTQSSRYLVKRTGEKVFLECVQDMDHENMFWYRQDPGLGLRLIYFSYDVKMKEKGDIPEGYSVSREKKERFSLILESASTNQTSMYLCDSTEGLGVSADTQYFGPGTRLTVL.

This clonotype occurred many times. The gene calls are TRBV28 and TRBJ2-2, with 8 nucleotides matching TRBD1. V trimming: 6 bases; J trimming: 4 bases; junction bases outside the gene matches: 7. The germline V gene has CDR1 MDHEN and CDR2 SYDVKM. The CDR3 contains 15 residues. The CDR3 region has the DNA TGTGCCAGCAGGACCGAGACAGGGGTCACCGGGGAGCTGTTTTTT. Its protein product is CASRTETGVTGELFF.

This clonotype was seen repeatedly, ten times or more. This rearrangement joins TRBV2 to TRBJ1-2; TRBD1 is a possible D gene (6 bases). V shed 6 bases and J shed 4 bases, with 6 bases lying between them. This CDR3 is built from 11 residues. Germline CDR1 is SNHLY and CDR2 is FYNNEI. The CDR3 DNA follows: TGTGCCAGCAGGGACAGCTATGGCTACACCTTC. Protein sequence: CASRDSYGYTF.

This clonotype was seen repeatedly, ten times or more. The chain carries TRBV6-5 and TRBJ2-1; TRBD2 matches at 10 bases. V was clipped by 8 bases and J by 8 bases; unmatched bases: 9. Germline V CDR1 and CDR2: MNHEY, SVGAGI. The CDR3 is made up of 14 amino acids. The DNA of the CDR3 is TGTGCCAGCGGCGCGGGACTAGCGTTCGATGAGCAGTTCTTC. Its protein is CASGAGLAFDEQFF.

This clonotype was seen many times. The V and J genes are TRBV28 and TRBJ2-5; D is uncertain. Germline CDR1 MDHEN, CDR2 SYDVKM. The ends were cut back, 1 base at V and 2 bases at J, with 8 bases in the middle. The CDR3 loop spans 14 amino acids. CDR3 sequence reads: CASSLLDGQETQYF. The CDR3 DNA reads as TGTGCCAGCAGTTTATTAGACGGTCAAGAGACCCAGTACTTC.

The genes are TRBV4-1 and TRBJ2-3; the D is unclear. Germline V gives CDR1 MGHRA, CDR2 YSYEKL. This CDR3 region has 17 residues. The V gene lost 1 base and the J gene lost 2 bases, with 16 bases spanning the gap. The CDR3 here is CASSQGLRDPNTDTQYF. CDR3 DNA sequence: TGCGCCAGCAGCCAAGGCCTACGAGACCCGAACACAGATACGCAGTATTTT.

This clonotype was picked up many times. CDR3 nucleotide sequence: TGTGCCTGGGGACAGGACTACGAGCAGTACTTC. It translates to CAWGQDYEQYF. The genes are TRBV30 and TRBJ2-7; 7 bases line up with TRBD1. Unmatched junction bases numbered 1, after V lost 5 bases and J lost 3 bases. The V gene's germline CDR1 is GTSNPN and CDR2 SVGIG (reference sequence). The CDR3 runs to 11 residues.

Worth noting for this clonotype: A much larger clone differs from this one at a single base, so this may be a read error. The V call is TRBV19, the J call TRBJ2-3; no clear D gene. CDR3 length: 12 residues. Trimming took 6 bases from V and 6 from J, leaving 10 bases between them. Germline V CDR1 and CDR2: LNHDA, SQIVND (reference sequence). This CDR3 reads CASSRPEDTQYF. CDR3 coding DNA: TGTGCCAGTAGCAGACCCGAGGATACGCAGTATTTT.

This clonotype has a handful of counts. The chain has TRBV2 and TRBJ2-1; 12 nucleotides match TRBD2. The CDR3 totals 19 residues. The germline CDR1 and CDR2 sequences are SNHLY and FYNNEI. The ends lost 7 bases at V and 6 bases at J; junction bases unmatched: 19. The CDR3 DNA sequence: TGTGCCAGCATCGTGGGGCTAGCGGGGGGGCCGATTCGGGGCAATGAGCAGTTCTTC. It specifies CASIVGLAGGPIRGNEQFF. Supplemented by reference TRBV2 and TRBJ2-1, the full variable domain reads EPEVTQTPSHQVTQMGQEVILRCVPISNHLYFYWYRQILGQKVEFLVSFYNNEISEKSEIFDDQFSVERPDGSNFTLKIRSTKLEDSAMYFCASIVGLAGGPIRGNEQFFGPGTRLTVL.

Many counts were recorded for this clonotype. V gene TRBV25-1 combines with J gene TRBJ2-5; D is uncertain. CDR3 length: 13 amino acids. CDR1 is MGHDK, CDR2 SYGVNS, per germline. V was trimmed by 2 bases and J by 4 bases, leaving 8 bases between them. The CDR3 is CASSEDFTETQYF. The CDR3, as DNA: TGTGCCAGCAGTGAAGACTTTACAGAGACCCAGTACTTC. The complete variable domain, with remaining parts taken from reference TRBV25-1 and TRBJ2-5, reads EADIYQTPRYLVIGTGKKITLECSQTMGHDKMYWYQQDPGMELHLIHYSYGVNSTEKGDLSSESTVSRIRTEHFPLTLESARPSHTSQYLCASSEDFTETQYFGPGTRLLVL.

A remark on this clonotype: This sequence may be a read error, since a much larger clone differs from it by one base. Likely a read error: the CDR3 ends without its conserved phenylalanine or tryptophan. The chain recombines TRBV7-9 with TRBJ2-7; 8 nucleotides line up with TRBD1. CDR1 and CDR2 from the germline V gene are SEHNR and FQNEAQ (reference sequence). The V and J ends lost 5 bases and 2 bases, in that order; junction bases with no gene match: 11. CDR3 length: 16 amino acids. The CDR3 spells CASSQTPGTGTYEQYL. CDR3 sequence (DNA): TGTGCCAGCAGCCAAACGCCCGGGACAGGCACCTACGAGCAGTACCTC.